This TCR beta chain was observed in a study of blood T cell repertoires in COVID-19. In the original processing: For nucleated cells, counts were estimated from reference gene primer amplification. Here immunoSEQ multiplex PCR was the method, and the copy in TCRdb shows in-frame clones only, minus some. V, J and clone size are those of that table, while D and trimming were read from the DNA. The profile shows about 130,000 clones, around 82% of them singletons. This CDR3 region has 18 residues. V was clipped by 5 bases and J by 2 bases; unmatched bases: 9. Germline V CDR1 and CDR2: SGHNT, YENEEA. The sample was peripheral blood. This chain connects TRBV11-3 to TRBJ2-6; 10 bases align to TRBD1. This sequence originates from a man aged 25 to 40 with COVID-19, enrolled during active disease. The CDR3 here is CASSAPGTGVAGANVLTF. In DNA form, the CDR3 reads TGTGCCAGCAGCGCCCCCGGGACAGGGGTCGCTGGGGCCAACGTCCTGACTTTC.